Each of the 20 T cell receptor beta chains below was sequenced from the same sample in a study of blood T cell repertoires in COVID-19 (dated by TCRdb to about 2020). The library was prepared using the immunoSEQ multiplex PCR assay. Imported from immuneACCESS, the table was reduced by TCRdb to in-frame sequences with V and J called. These copies leave out some clones; in studies compared against another copy, an unresolved V gene accounts for under half, and the cause of the remainder is not known. This sample gives 240,000 or so clones in total; approximately 86% of them show up just once. 0.65% to 0.95% of the sample is held by the ten biggest clonotypes. The specimen sequenced was peripheral blood. Receptors originate from a woman in her twenties or thirties with acute or convalescent COVID-19.

This rearrangement joins TRBV27 to TRBJ2-7; 8 nucleotides match TRBD2. CDR1 and CDR2 from the germline V gene are MNHEY and SMNVEV (reference sequence). Trimming at V came to 4 bases and at J to 1 base, leaving 6 bases not matched to a gene. The CDR3 is made up of 15 amino acids. The CDR3 is CASSSSGGLSYEQYF. Written as DNA, the CDR3 is TGTGCCAGCAGTTCAAGCGGGGGCCTTTCCTACGAGCAGTACTTC.

CDR3: CASSGLAKNIQYF. The CDR3, as DNA: TGTGCCAGCAGTGGGCTAGCCAAAAACATTCAGTACTTC. This sequence joins TRBV25-1 and TRBJ2-4; D not certain. V was shortened by 4 bases and J by 0 bases, with 4 bases between the two germline ends. The germline CDR1 and CDR2 sequences are MGHDK and SYGVNS. The CDR3 totals 13 residues.

In this sample, this clone turned up a few times. The V call is TRBV7-2, the J call TRBJ2-7, with 8 bases matching TRBD2. There are 16 residues in the CDR3. The ends lost 8 bases at V and 4 bases at J; junction bases unmatched: 16. Germline assignment: CDR1 SGHTA and CDR2 FQGNSA. CDR3 nucleotide sequence: TGTGCCAGCTCCCCGGCCGGGACTAGTTCTATGTACGAGCAGTACTTC. Translated, it gives CASSPAGTSSMYEQYF.

In this sample, this clone turned up a few times. The chain links TRBV27 to TRBJ2-7, with 8 bases identical to TRBD2. The junction had 10 bases not matched to a gene; V was cut back by 5 bases and J by 7 bases. CDR1 MNHEY and CDR2 SMNVEV come from the germline V gene (reference sequence). This CDR3 spans 14 amino acids. In DNA form, the CDR3 reads TGTGCCAGCAGTGAACTAGCGGCCCCTTATGAGCAGTACTTC. Translation: CASSELAAPYEQYF.

The chain links TRBV5-6 to TRBJ2-1, with 8 positions matching TRBD2. The CDR3 contains 15 residues. V shed 2 bases, J shed 7 bases, and the junction held 8 bases outside the gene matches. Germline CDR1 and CDR2: SGHDT and YYEEEE. DNA of the CDR3: TGTGCCAGCAGCTTAGGAGCGGGAGTCGATAATGAGCAGTTCTTC. It specifies CASSLGAGVDNEQFF. Using reference TRBV5-6 and TRBJ2-1 for the parts outside the CDR3, the full variable domain is DAGVTQSPTHLIKTRGQQVTLRCSPKSGHDTVSWYQQALGQGPQFIFQYYEEEERQRGNFPDRFSGHQFPNYSSELNVNALLLGDSALYLCASSLGAGVDNEQFFGPGTRLTVL.

This sequence joins TRBV7-2 and TRBJ2-1, with 8 bases that match TRBD2. V shed 0 bases and J 7 bases; nucleotides not matched to a gene: 11. The CDR3 spans 17 residues. Germline CDR1 is SGHTA and CDR2 is FQGNSA. The CDR3 here is CASSLAVGGRRVNEQFF. The CDR3 nucleotides are TGTGCCAGCAGCTTAGCGGTAGGCGGGAGGAGGGTAAATGAGCAGTTCTTC.

This rearrangement joins TRBV2 to TRBJ1-6; no reliable D call. Germline values: CDR1 SNHLY, CDR2 FYNNEI. This CDR3 has 16 residues. The V end lost 0 bases, the J end lost 7 bases, and 13 bases lay between the germline ends. The CDR3, as DNA: TGTGCCAGCAGTGAAGCGCGCGGAGGCCTAAATTCACCCCTCCACTTT. Translated: CASSEARGGLNSPLHF.

V and J are TRBV30 and TRBJ2-7; D ambiguous. Germline CDR1 is GTSNPN and CDR2 is SVGIG (reference sequence). This CDR3 is built from 16 residues. Trimming left V 0 bases short and J 3 bases short, with 18 bases between. Here the CDR3 reads CAWSVRRQPSYYEQYF. For the CDR3, the DNA is TGTGCCTGGAGTGTACGGCGGCAGCCAAGCTACTACGAGCAGTACTTC.

The chain combines TRBV30 with TRBJ1-5, with 11 bases lining up with TRBD1. Germline V gene lookup returns CDR1 GTSNPN and CDR2 SVGIG (reference sequence). CDR3 length equals 15 residues. V shed 0 bases and J 6 bases; nucleotides not matched to a gene: 4. CDR3 sequence (DNA): TGTGCCTGGAGTGTAACGGGACAGGGGGTTCAGCCCCAGCATTTT. It yields the protein CAWSVTGQGVQPQHF.

This chain joins TRBV7-9 and TRBJ2-1, with D possibly being TRBD2 (5 bases). The CDR3 consists of 12 residues. Per germline, CDR1 SEHNR and CDR2 FQNEAQ (reference sequence). V shed 5 bases and J shed 7 bases, with 9 bases lying between them. The CDR3 here is CASSPTGNEQFF. The CDR3 coding sequence is TGTGCCAGCAGCCCAACGGGAAATGAGCAGTTCTTC.

The gene calls are TRBV15 and TRBJ2-3; TRBD1 matches at 9 bases. This CDR3 has 15 amino acids. V dropped 1 base and J dropped 6; count of bases not matched to a gene: 5. From germline, CDR1 is LNHNV and CDR2 YYDKDF (reference sequence). As DNA, the CDR3 is TGTGCCACCAGCAGAGCCGGGACAGGGACTGATACGCAGTATTTT. It codes for CATSRAGTGTDTQYF.

This chain uses TRBV5-1 with TRBJ2-3; 7 bases align to TRBD1. This CDR3 has 13 amino acids. J lost 2 bases, V lost 7 bases, and 4 bases had no gene match. Germline CDR1 reads SGHRS; CDR2 reads YFSETQ. The CDR3: CASRGQDTDTQYF. As DNA, the CDR3 is TGCGCCAGCCGAGGACAGGACACAGATACGCAGTATTTT. Using reference TRBV5-1 and TRBJ2-3 for the parts outside the CDR3, the full variable domain is KAGVTQTPRYLIKTRGQQVTLSCSPISGHRSVSWYQQTPGQGLQFLFEYFSETQRNKGNFPGRFSGRQFSNSRSEMNVSTLELGDSALYLCASRGQDTDTQYFGPGTRLTVL.

The rearrangement joins TRBV6-2 or TRBV6-3 to TRBJ2-1, with TRBD2 identical over 10 bases. The CDR3 loop spans 15 amino acids. V shed 5 bases, J shed 3 bases, and the junction held 4 bases outside the gene matches. Per germline, CDR1 MNHEY and CDR2 SVGEGT. The CDR3 sequence is CASSHGTSDYNEQFF. CDR3 nucleotides: TGTGCCAGCAGTCACGGGACTAGCGACTACAATGAGCAGTTCTTC.

The chain employs TRBV23-1 and TRBJ2-5; 7 nucleotides line up with TRBD1. TRBV23-1 is treated as an ORF (open reading frame) with a function not yet certain. Trimming took 0 bases from V and 4 from J; bases not matched to a gene: 8. CDR3 length equals 16 residues. CDR3 DNA sequence: TGCGCCAGCAGTCAATCGTGTCCCGGGGACAGAGAGACCCAGTACTTC. It yields the protein CASSQSCPGDRETQYF.

The chain recombines TRBV11-3 with TRBJ2-1, with TRBD2 as a possible D gene (7 bases). Between the trimmed V and J ends, which lost 0 bases and 7 bases, there was a span of 19 bases. There are 17 residues in the CDR3. Germline loops: CDR1 SGHNT, CDR2 YENEEA. CDR3 sequence: CASSLDTAGLDRNEQFF. Written as DNA, the CDR3 is TGTGCCAGCAGCTTAGACACCGCCGGACTAGACAGGAATGAGCAGTTCTTC.

The chain joins TRBV19 to TRBJ2-1; TRBD2 aligns across 11 bases. Per the germline V gene, CDR1 is LNHDA and CDR2 is SQIVND (reference sequence). The CDR3 sequence is 18 residues long. V was pared by 4 bases and J by 2 bases, with 10 bases of the junction left unmatched. Written as DNA, the CDR3 is TGTGCCAGTAGTAGCAAGAGACTAGCGGGGATAACCTACAATGAGCAGTTCTTC. This codes for CASSSKRLAGITYNEQFF.

The DNA of the CDR3 is TGTGCCAGCAGTCAACGGGGGGGGGAAAAACTGTTTTTT. Amino acid sequence: CASSQRGGEKLFF. This chain joins TRBV6-6 and TRBJ1-4; D possibly corresponds to TRBD1 (5 bases). V gave up 5 bases and J gave up 8 bases, with 12 bases separating them. Germline V gives CDR1 MNHNY, CDR2 SVGAGI (reference sequence). The CDR3 has 13 amino acids.

This clone was detected only once. The rearrangement links TRBV19 to TRBJ2-1; D is uncertain. Trimming took off 7 bases at V and 8 bases at J, with 15 bases between the two ends. Germline values: CDR1 LNHDA, CDR2 SQIVND (reference sequence). The CDR3 has 13 amino acids. CDR3 DNA: TGTGCCAGTACCCCTCGGCTAGTCGATGAGCAGTTCTTC. Protein sequence: CASTPRLVDEQFF.

The chain combines TRBV6-5 with TRBJ2-1, with a weak D call TRBD1 (6 bases). CDR3 length: 14 residues. Trimming left V 7 bases short and J 1 base short, with 11 bases between. Germline V CDR1 and CDR2: MNHEY, SVGAGI. The CDR3 coding sequence is TGTGCCAGCACAGCAAGGGGGTCCTACAATGAGCAGTTCTTC. Protein product: CASTARGSYNEQFF.

This clone has just one count. This rearrangement joins TRBV12-5 to TRBJ2-7; D not certain. Germline V CDR1 and CDR2: LGHNT, FRNRAP. This CDR3 contains 12 residues. Trimming pared 5 bases from V and 0 bases from J, leaving 5 bases between. The CDR3 region is CASGASSYEQYF. The CDR3 nucleotides are TGTGCTAGTGGTGCCAGCTCCTACGAGCAGTACTTC.